The 18 T cell receptor beta chains in this list originate from one sample, sequenced in a study of cytomegalovirus exposure and HLA in healthy donors. The PCR contained 60 Vbeta and 13 Jbeta primers. Measured with immunoSEQ multiplex PCR; TCRdb has only the in-frame clones, and not every one. The data contain about 130,000 clones, 70% to 90% of them singletons. Sequencing was carried out using PBMCs. The receptors were sampled from a boy under 18 in good health and CMV-seronegative.

In DNA form, the CDR3 reads TGCGCCAGCAGCCCAGGCAGCAGCGGGAGCACAGATACGCAGTATTTT. Translation: CASSPGSSGSTDTQYF. The genes are TRBV5-1 and TRBJ2-3; D may be TRBD2 (6 bases). In germline, CDR1 is SGHRS, CDR2 YFSETQ. The V gene lost 4 bases and the J gene lost 0 bases, with 15 bases spanning the gap. The CDR3 has 16 amino acids.

The V and J genes are TRBV4-2 and TRBJ2-1; TRBD2 agrees at 13 bases. CDR3 length: 16 amino acids. Germline CDR1 and CDR2: LGHNA and YNFKEQ. V shed 3 bases, J shed 3 bases, and the junction held 2 bases outside the gene matches. CDR3 DNA: TGTGCCAGCAGCCAGACTAGCGGGGGGAGCTACAATGAGCAGTTCTTC. It codes for CASSQTSGGSYNEQFF.

This chain links TRBV6-4 with TRBJ2-1; TRBD2 matches at 13 bases. This CDR3 has 15 residues. Trimming cost V 6 bases and J 8 bases; bases outside gene matches: 7. Germline lookup yields CDR1 MRHNA and CDR2 SNTAGT. The CDR3 spells CASSYGLAGDYEQFF. CDR3 sequence (DNA): TGTGCCAGCAGCTACGGACTAGCGGGAGACTATGAGCAGTTCTTC.

The CDR3 DNA follows: TGTGCCAGCAGACGACAGGGCCTAGTCCACAATGAGCAGTTCTTC. Its translation is CASRRQGLVHNEQFF. The chain is built from TRBV7-2 and TRBJ2-1, with TRBD1 identical over 7 bases. This CDR3 has 15 residues. Germline V gives CDR1 SGHTA, CDR2 FQGNSA. Germline trimming cut 6 bases from V and 5 bases from J; bases unmatched to any gene: 10. The entire variable domain, with the rest obtained from reference TRBV7-2 and TRBJ2-1, is as follows: GAGVSQSPSNKVTEKGKDVELRCDPISGHTALYWYRQSLGQGLEFLIYFQGNSAPDKSGLPSDRFSAERTGGSVSTLTIQRTQQEDSAVYLCASRRQGLVHNEQFFGPGTRLTVL.

The gene calls are TRBV7-2 and TRBJ1-5; possible D gene TRBD1, 6 bases. Germline V gene data show CDR1 as SGHTA and CDR2 as FQGNSA. The V gene lost 4 bases and the J gene lost 3 bases, with 10 bases spanning the gap. The CDR3 is made up of 14 amino acids. CDR3 nucleotides: TGTGCCAGCAGCTCCGGACAGATCAATCAGCCCCAGCATTTT. Translated, it gives CASSSGQINQPQHF.

This chain uses TRBV5-1 with TRBJ1-6; D gene unclear. The CDR3 loop spans 15 amino acids. CDR1 and CDR2 (germline): SGHRS, YFSETQ. V was clipped by 5 bases and J by 6 bases, with 15 bases between them. CDR3 loop: CASRNRSRSNSPLHF. The CDR3 nucleotides read TGCGCCAGCAGAAATCGGTCGCGGAGTAATTCACCCCTCCACTTT.

This chain links TRBV6-4 with TRBJ2-7; 8 positions match TRBD2. The CDR3 sequence is 16 residues long. Germline V gene data show CDR1 as MRHNA and CDR2 as SNTAGT. With 11 bases clipped from V and 5 bases from J, the junction kept 20 bases outside the gene matches. The CDR3 DNA reads as TGTGCCCCGGGCCCAAAACTGGCGGGAGGAAACCACGAGCAGTACTTC. It translates to CAPGPKLAGGNHEQYF.

V usage is TRBV5-5 and J usage is TRBJ2-7; D may be TRBD2 (5 bases). The V end lost 4 bases, the J end lost 4 bases, and 15 bases lay between the germline ends. The CDR3 sequence is 14 residues long. The germline V gene encodes CDR1 SGHKS and CDR2 YYEKEE (reference sequence). CDR3: CASSRYNEGYEQYF. CDR3 DNA sequence: TGTGCCAGCAGCAGGTACAATGAGGGATACGAGCAGTACTTC.

The CDR3 spells CSAGERKGYTF. DNA of the CDR3: TGCAGTGCCGGGGAGAGAAAAGGCTACACCTTC. The genes are TRBV20-1 and TRBJ1-2; D is uncertain. This CDR3 has 11 residues. The V end lost 6 bases, the J end lost 8 bases, and 13 bases lay between the germline ends. Germline CDR1 DFQATT, CDR2 SNEGSKA (reference sequence).

The CDR3 DNA sequence: TGTGCCAGCAGTTTAGACAGGGGCTCTCGGAATGAGCAGTTCTTC. It is translated as CASSLDRGSRNEQFF. The gene calls are TRBV6-6 and TRBJ2-1; 8 positions agree with TRBD1. The CDR3 contains 15 residues. The junction had 9 bases not matched to a gene; V was cut back by 4 bases and J by 7 bases. Germline assignment: CDR1 MNHNY and CDR2 SVGAGI (reference sequence).

This chain links TRBV2 with TRBJ1-4; perhaps TRBD1 as D (6 bases). V lost 10 bases, J lost 5 bases, and 17 bases lay in between. Germline-derived CDR1 and CDR2 are SNHLY and FYNNEI. This CDR3 is 14 amino acids long. The CDR3 sequence is CATSAQGPNEKLFF. CDR3 in DNA: TGTGCCACATCAGCTCAGGGGCCCAATGAAAAACTGTTTTTT.

The V and J genes are TRBV9 and TRBJ2-7; 10 positions agree with TRBD2. Per the germline V gene, CDR1 is SGDLS and CDR2 is YYNGEE. J lost 4 bases, V lost 2 bases, and 0 bases had no gene match. The CDR3 is made up of 13 amino acids. The CDR3 here is CASSVTSGYEQYF. Here the CDR3 DNA reads TGTGCCAGCAGCGTGACTAGCGGGTACGAGCAGTACTTC.

The V gene is TRBV4-2, the J gene TRBJ2-1, with TRBD2 identical over 7 bases. CDR3 length: 15 residues. Germline CDR1 LGHNA, CDR2 YNFKEQ. J gave up 8 bases and V 1 base, and 8 bases lay outside the gene matches. The CDR3 sequence: CASSQVTSEEDEQFF. The CDR3 region has the DNA TGTGCCAGCAGCCAAGTAACTAGCGAAGAGGATGAGCAGTTCTTC.

The V gene is TRBV2, the J gene TRBJ2-2, with a possible D match to TRBD1 (6 bases). Trimming stripped 6 bases from V and 1 base from J, with 12 bases between. Germline loops: CDR1 SNHLY, CDR2 FYNNEI. There are 15 residues in the CDR3. CDR3 region: CASRGADQNTGELFF. The CDR3, as DNA: TGTGCCAGCAGGGGGGCGGATCAGAACACCGGGGAGCTGTTTTTT.

V usage is TRBV7-8 and J usage is TRBJ1-4; D ambiguous. The CDR3 totals 15 residues. The germline V gene encodes CDR1 SGHVS and CDR2 FQNEAQ. The V end was cut by 1 base, the J end by 4 bases, with 10 bases between. This chain's CDR3 is CASSLENVLNEKLFF. CDR3 nucleotide sequence: TGTGCCAGCAGCTTAGAGAACGTACTTAATGAAAAACTGTTTTTT. Combining the CDR3 with reference TRBV7-8 and TRBJ1-4 gives the whole variable domain GAGVSQSPRYKVAKRGQDVALRCDPISGHVSLFWYQQALGQGPEFLTYFQNEAQLDKSGLPSDRFFAERPEGSVSTLKIQRTQQEDSAVYLCASSLENVLNEKLFFGSGTQLSVL.

The rearrangement uses TRBV9 and TRBJ2-1; D not resolved. Trimming took off 4 bases at V and 1 base at J, with 12 bases between the two ends. Germline V CDR1 and CDR2: SGDLS, YYNGEE. This CDR3 spans 15 amino acids. The CDR3 protein is CASSPRLESYNEQFF. The CDR3, as DNA: TGTGCCAGCAGCCCGAGGTTGGAGTCCTACAATGAGCAGTTCTTC.

This clone was seen only a few times. V and J are TRBV6-5 and TRBJ1-5; D is unresolved. Germline assignment: CDR1 MNHEY and CDR2 SVGAGI. Trimming left V 6 bases short and J 0 bases short, with 6 bases between. The CDR3 is 13 amino acids. The CDR3 region is CASRPGSNQPQHF. For the CDR3, the DNA is TGTGCCAGCAGGCCAGGTAGCAATCAGCCCCAGCATTTT.

The chain links TRBV19 to TRBJ2-7; no reliable D call. From germline, CDR1 is LNHDA and CDR2 SQIVND (reference sequence). V shed 3 bases and J shed 3 bases, with 9 bases lying between them. This CDR3 region has 13 residues. For the CDR3, the DNA is TGTGCCAGTAGTATGGTAATGAGCTACGAGCAGTACTTC. Translation: CASSMVMSYEQYF.